This T cell receptor beta chain appears in the sequencing data of a study of T cells in Graves' hyperthyroidism and ophthalmopathy. Study-level background: It was at initial diagnosis, before any treatment, that peripheral blood was collected.

Turning to this clonotype: Antigen unknown.

RNA transcripts were the template for amplifying TCR beta CDR3 regions. First-round RT-PCR with HTBI primers amplified the TCR CDR3 region. TCRdb fed the multiplex PCR reads into MiXCR, producing one record per CDR3 protein. The table lists hundreds of thousands of distinct CDR3 sequences, just under 20% of them singletons. The V end lost 6 bases, the J end lost 3 bases, and 17 bases lay between the germline ends. This CDR3 is 15 amino acids long. Looked up from germline, CDR1 is MNHEY and CDR2 is SVGEGT. Whole-study results and caveats: Expanded thyroid clonotypes (above 0.001) were mostly also found in blood. A model of 13 V-J features distinguished ophthalmopathy from stable hyperthyroidism.

The sample taken for sequencing was blood. V usage is TRBV6-2 or TRBV6-3 and J usage is TRBJ1-1; D may be TRBD1 (5 bases). The clonotype comes from a middle-aged man with Graves' ophthalmopathy. CDR3 loop: CASSSGGASHTEAFF. The CDR3 DNA reads TGTGCCAGCAGCTCTGGCGGGGCGTCTCACACTGAAGCTTTCTTT.